One T cell receptor (beta chain) is described in this entry. Germline V gives CDR1 SNHLY, CDR2 FYNNEI. V shed 5 bases, J shed 6 bases, and the junction held 9 bases outside the gene matches. This CDR3 has 15 amino acids. Repertoires were generated with immunoSEQ multiplex PCR, while TCRdb's copy carries only in-frame clones and drops some. The profile covers a few hundred thousand clones, with approximately 89% appearing a single time and about 5% taken by the ten largest. This entry belongs to a study of blood T cell repertoires in COVID-19. Whole-study context: Both acute and convalescent COVID-19 samples were obtained from the United States, Italy and Spain. The cDNA or gDNA used as material had been derived from T cells, B-cell-depleted T cells, or PBMCs.

Input material: PBMCs or T cells enriched from blood (not recorded which). The sequence was obtained from a man aged 25 to 40 who had recovered from COVID-19. The chain couples TRBV2 to TRBJ2-2, with 7 bases fitting TRBD1. The CDR3 here is CASSPRDSRAGELFF. The CDR3 DNA sequence: TGTGCCAGCAGTCCCAGGGACAGTAGGGCCGGGGAGCTGTTTTTT.